This TCR beta chain is from a study of T-cell reconstitution after alpha-beta-depleted transplantation in children. The table lists this clonotype with many counts. Its antigen is undetermined. CDR1 is MDHEN and CDR2 is SYDVKM in the germline V gene. V lost 5 bases and J 0 bases, leaving 7 bases between the germline ends. This CDR3 contains 13 residues. Broader study findings: Once a year had passed after transplant, T-cell counts and diversity came mostly from newly produced T cells.

TCRbeta library preparation incorporated unique molecular identifiers. TCRdb reprocessed the PCR reads via MiXCR and lists one record per CDR3 protein. The top ten clones hold 9.1% of a sample with about 300,000 distinct CDR3 sequences, over 7% of them seen once. This TCR derives from a female patient younger than 10 who had a stem cell transplant for Fanconi anemia, so the T cells may come from the graft donor. Sequencing used peripheral blood, obtained 360 days after TCRalphabeta/CD19-depleted stem cell transplant. The chain is built from TRBV28 and TRBJ2-5; D uncertain. CDR3 in amino acids: CASSTRDQETQYF. CDR3 bases: TGTGCCAGCAGTACCCGGGACCAAGAGACCCAGTACTTC.